This T cell receptor beta chain was recorded in a study of CD8+CD57+ T cells in acquired aplastic anemia. Across the whole study: Mean DNA quantity obtained from sorted CD4+ and CD8+ cells was around 2.9 ug.

With respect to this clonotype: The antigen remains unidentified.

Findings and caveats of the study: Patient and control CD8+ Simpson's diversity was not significantly different.

Using genomic DNA as the template, TCR beta VDJ and CDR3 profiling was carried out. One entry per CDR3 protein results from TCRdb running MiXCR on the reads. The table records about 180,000 distinct CDR3 sequences, about 47% of them present only once. Material: sorted CD4+, CD8+, or CD8+CD57+ T cells (not recorded which) from PBMCs. The TCR originated in a human donor in good health.

The CDR3 is CASSPGRSSYNEQFF. Here the CDR3 DNA reads TGTGCCAGCAGCCCGGGACGGAGCTCCTACAATGAGCAGTTCTTC. V and J are TRBV11-1 and TRBJ2-1, with D perhaps TRBD1 or TRBD2 (5 bases each). CDR1 is SGHAT and CDR2 is FQDESV in the germline V gene (reference sequence). The CDR3 has 15 amino acids. Trimming removed 5 bases at V and 0 bases at J, with 11 bases between.